These T cell receptor beta chains were read from a single sample in a study of beta chain features in type 1 diabetes. Sequencing was performed with immunoSEQ multiplex PCR; in TCRdb, only in-frame clones are kept and a portion is missing. Of about 160,000 clones listed, around 8.6% are singletons. The sequencing sample was made of central memory CD4+ T cells from blood. The receptors were sampled from a woman under 30 with type 1 diabetes. Each CDR3 is given without its conserved first and last residue. Clone size is stated in some rows and not others, as once, few, many or a class when expanded.

ASGGLAGGYEQY	TRBV6-6	TRBJ2-7	12	few
ASSAWTGGEDEQY	TRBV9	TRBJ2-7	13	.
ASSPGHQEKLF	TRBV5-6	TRBJ1-4	11	.
ASSMLSRGNTEAF	TRBV19	TRBJ1-1	13	many
ASSLIQGSETQY	TRBV7-2	TRBJ2-5	12	.
ASSTRDRERFGNEQF	TRBV5-6	TRBJ2-1	15	many
SIRPGTSTDTQY	TRBV29-1	TRBJ2-3	12	few
ASSGKETQY	TRBV6-1	TRBJ2-5	9	few
ASSYYTGSNQPQH	TRBV6-6	TRBJ1-5	13	.
ASSSRTSGNTGELF	TRBV9	TRBJ2-2	14	.